This is a list of T cell receptor beta chains from one sample in a study of blood T cell repertoires in COVID-19. Assay used: immunoSEQ multiplex PCR; TCRdb lists only in-frame clones, some missing. The repertoire includes about 170,000 clones, about 83% of them detected once, and roughly 1.9% sits in the top ten. The sample taken for sequencing was peripheral blood. These TCRs come from a woman of 80 years or more with acute or convalescent COVID-19. The CDR3 runs from the conserved cysteine through the conserved F or W. Clone size is given for some rows only: seen once, a few or many times, or a class if the clone is expanded.

j_gene,v_gene,abundance,CDR3aa
TRBJ2-3,TRBV29-1,-,CSVGQGATDTQYF
TRBJ2-2,TRBV21-1,-,CASRPSGSSTGELFF
TRBJ2-3,TRBV2,-,CASRTSGRPPDTQYF
TRBJ2-1,TRBV5-1,-,CASRFDRSIYNEQFF
TRBJ2-7,TRBV28,-,CASSYYAGTGFRNEQYF
TRBJ2-5,TRBV7-6,-,CASSPSSGGARETQYF
TRBJ2-3,TRBV2,-,CASSFEGTDTQYF
TRBJ2-7,TRBV18,-,CASSRGHTDYEQYF
TRBJ2-7,TRBV11-2,-,CASSFPGVLSSYEQYF
TRBJ1-3,TRBV6-6,-,CASTPVVADSGNTIYF
TRBJ2-7,TRBV5-1,-,CASSPGGRTEQYF
TRBJ1-3,TRBV2,-,CASSGGTGGASGNTIYF
TRBJ1-6,TRBV7-3,-,CASSERTGSYNSPLHF
TRBJ1-1,TRBV28,-,CASSYGTGGIETEAFF
TRBJ2-2,TRBV4-3,-,CASSPGTHRVPGELFF
TRBJ2-3,TRBV10-3,-,CAISGRGRTDTQYF
TRBJ2-7,TRBV30,-,CAWRLAGGYEQYF
TRBJ1-1,TRBV9,few,CASSVAGAEAFF
TRBJ2-3,TRBV5-6,-,CASSLAGREEFTDTQYF
TRBJ2-5,TRBV19,-,CASSLAETQYF
TRBJ2-7,TRBV3-1/TRBV3-2,-,CASSLPLALAYEQYF
TRBJ2-2,TRBV4-1,-,CASSQDGRRGDTGELFF
TRBJ1-1,TRBV28,-,CASSDPTRGAVTFF
TRBJ1-5,TRBV2,-,CASRDGQENQPQHF
TRBJ2-5,TRBV5-1,-,CASSWGGQETQYF
TRBJ2-3,TRBV27,-,CASRLAGGRDTQYF
TRBJ2-1,TRBV6-4,few,CASSLLTSGSIDEQFF
TRBJ1-2,TRBV28,once,CASSSDRGSGYTF